These 29 T cell receptor beta chains were sequenced from one sample in a study of blood T cell repertoires in COVID-19. Assay used: immunoSEQ multiplex PCR; TCRdb lists only in-frame clones, some missing. The top ten hold approximately 8% of the sample, which has under 200,000 clones, about four fifths seen once. Sequenced sample: peripheral blood. The receptors derive from an older woman with COVID-19, enrolled during active disease.

The V call is TRBV28, the J call TRBJ1-2; D perhaps matches TRBD1 (5 bases). The CDR3 runs 15 residues. Trimming removed 6 bases at V and 2 bases at J, with 16 bases between. The germline CDR1 and CDR2 sequences are MDHEN and SYDVKM. In DNA, the CDR3 is TGTGCCAGCAGCCGGGCCGGGACTTTCAACTATGGCTACACCTTC. This codes for CASSRAGTFNYGYTF.

This sequence joins TRBV28 and TRBJ2-2; tentatively, D is TRBD1 (6 bases). Germline CDR1 and CDR2: MDHEN and SYDVKM. V lost 4 bases and J 3 bases, leaving 18 bases between the germline ends. The CDR3 contains 17 residues. The CDR3 loop reads CASSSSTGTWDTGELFF. CDR3 sequence (DNA): TGTGCCAGCAGTTCTTCTACAGGGACGTGGGACACCGGGGAGCTGTTTTTT.

Here the CDR3 DNA reads TGTGCCAGCAGCTCCGGTGGGGACACAGGGCACGAAAAACTGTTTTTT. Protein: CASSSGGDTGHEKLFF. The rearrangement uses TRBV7-9 and TRBJ1-4; D possibly corresponds to TRBD1 (6 bases). V dropped 4 bases and J dropped 8 bases, with 20 bases sitting between them. Germline V CDR1 and CDR2: SEHNR, FQNEAQ (reference sequence). This CDR3 is 16 amino acids long.

The chain combines TRBV6-2 or TRBV6-3 with TRBJ2-1; D is uncertain. Trimming shortened V by 4 bases and J by 12 bases, and 19 bases separated the two germline ends. Germline CDR1 MNHEY, CDR2 SVGEGT. CDR3 length: 14 amino acids. The CDR3 coding sequence is TGTGCCAGCAGTTCCGCGGAAGGAGCAGTGGTGCAGTTCTTC. Its protein is CASSSAEGAVVQFF.

The chain uses TRBV5-4 and TRBJ2-5, with D unclear. The CDR3 extends over 15 amino acids. Deletions cut 1 base from V and 4 bases from J, with 14 bases between. Germline V CDR1 and CDR2: SGHNT, YYREEE (reference sequence). This chain's CDR3 is CASSLTNVVGETQYF. The CDR3 nucleotides read TGTGCCAGCAGCTTGACCAATGTAGTTGGAGAGACCCAGTACTTC.

This chain links TRBV5-6 with TRBJ2-7, with 9 nucleotides matching TRBD1. The CDR3 covers 14 residues. The junction had 8 bases not matched to a gene; V was cut back by 4 bases and J by 6 bases. Germline CDR1 reads SGHDT; CDR2 reads YYEEEE. The CDR3 is CASSPRGQGFEQYF. CDR3 coding DNA: TGTGCCAGCAGCCCGAGGGGACAGGGATTCGAGCAGTACTTC.

CDR3 region: CASSFPRRGLSEAFF. The CDR3 region has the DNA TGTGCCAGCAGTTTCCCACGCAGGGGATTATCTGAAGCTTTCTTT. The chain employs TRBV28 and TRBJ1-1, with a weak D call TRBD1 (6 bases). The CDR3 contains 15 residues. Germline CDR1 reads MDHEN; CDR2 reads SYDVKM. V was trimmed by 3 bases and J by 6 bases, leaving 17 bases between them. Based on the CDR3 plus reference TRBV28 and TRBJ1-1, the full variable domain is DVKVTQSSRYLVKRTGEKVFLECVQDMDHENMFWYRQDPGLGLRLIYFSYDVKMKEKGDIPEGYSVSREKKERFSLILESASTNQTSMYLCASSFPRRGLSEAFFGQGTRLTVV.

V is TRBV7-9 and J is TRBJ1-1, with TRBD1 identical over 7 bases. The V gene's germline CDR1 is SEHNR and CDR2 FQNEAQ (reference sequence). The CDR3 totals 13 residues. The ends lost 5 bases at V and 1 base at J; junction bases unmatched: 1. The CDR3 sequence is CASSRQGNTEAFF. The DNA for the CDR3 is TGTGCCAGCAGCCGACAGGGGAACACTGAAGCTTTCTTT.

The V gene is TRBV20-1, the J gene TRBJ2-1; D not certain. The CDR3 covers 13 residues. Germline V gives CDR1 DFQATT, CDR2 SNEGSKA (reference sequence). The V and J ends lost 3 bases and 4 bases respectively, with 10 bases between them. CDR3 sequence reads: CSASQLVYNEQFF. Written as DNA, the CDR3 is TGCAGTGCTAGTCAGCTAGTATACAATGAGCAGTTCTTC.

The V and J genes are TRBV5-6 and TRBJ2-3, with 9 bases identical to TRBD1. Germline V gene sequence: CDR1 SGHDT, CDR2 YYEEEE. Unmatched junction bases numbered 6, after V lost 0 bases and J lost 4 bases. There are 16 residues in the CDR3. The CDR3 here is CASSLGDRAAADTQYF. As DNA, the CDR3 is TGTGCCAGCAGCTTGGGGGACAGGGCTGCAGCAGATACGCAGTATTTT.

This clone has only one observation. The chain couples TRBV27 to TRBJ2-7; the match to TRBD1 covers 9 bases. With V trimmed by 7 bases and J by 2 bases, 9 bases remained unmatched. Germline loops: CDR1 MNHEY, CDR2 SMNVEV (reference sequence). This CDR3 is 15 amino acids long. CDR3 DNA: TGTGCCAGCAAGGAAACAGGACAGGGGACCTACGAGCAGTACGTC. Amino acids: CASKETGQGTYEQYV.

Of note for this clone: The same CDR3 can be traced to other DNA sequences in this sample. V usage is TRBV5-1 and J usage is TRBJ2-2; D gene ambiguous. CDR3 length: 14 amino acids. Deletions cut 2 bases from V and 1 base from J, with 6 bases between. Germline CDR1 reads SGHRS; CDR2 reads YFSETQ. CDR3 DNA: TGCGCCAGCAGCTTATCACAGAACACCGGGGAGCTGTTTTTT. Translated, it gives CASSLSQNTGELFF.

This clone appeared a few times. This chain uses TRBV2 with TRBJ1-2; a possible D gene is TRBD1 (6 bases). The ends were cut back, 7 bases at V and 5 bases at J, with 11 bases in the middle. Germline CDR1 reads SNHLY; CDR2 reads FYNNEI. This CDR3 is built from 12 residues. The CDR3, as DNA: TGTGCCAGCATCCAGGGGCAATATGGCTACACCTTC. Translated: CASIQGQYGYTF.

V is TRBV19 and J is TRBJ2-7; TRBD2 aligns across 10 bases. Germline CDR1 LNHDA, CDR2 SQIVND (reference sequence). This CDR3 region has 13 residues. Trimming at V came to 8 bases and at J to 3 bases, leaving 4 bases not matched to a gene. CDR3 DNA: TGTGCCAGTGGGCGGACTAGCGGCTACGAGCAGTACTTC. Its translation: CASGRTSGYEQYF.

The rearrangement links TRBV6-5 to TRBJ2-7; 10 bases are shared with TRBD2. Looked up from germline, CDR1 is MNHEY and CDR2 is SVGAGI. Trimming took 7 bases from V and 2 from J; bases not matched to a gene: 5. CDR3 length: 14 residues. The CDR3, as DNA: TGTGCCAGCAACCCCAGCGGGAGGGCCTACGAGCAGTACTTC. Its protein product is CASNPSGRAYEQYF.

V is TRBV19 and J is TRBJ2-1; 13 bases agree with TRBD2. Germline-derived CDR1 and CDR2 are LNHDA and SQIVND (reference sequence). Trimming cost V 5 bases and J 8 bases; bases outside gene matches: 18. The CDR3 spans 19 residues. The CDR3 spells CASSLRTSGGATVRDEQFF. In DNA form, the CDR3 reads TGTGCCAGTAGTCTCCGGACTAGCGGGGGCGCTACCGTGAGAGATGAGCAGTTCTTC.

This clone was found once. The rearrangement joins TRBV10-3 to TRBJ1-2, with D perhaps TRBD1 (6 bases). The CDR3 is 14 amino acids. The V gene's germline CDR1 is ENHRY and CDR2 SYGVKD. V gave up 10 bases and J gave up 8 bases, with 23 bases separating them. CDR3 region: CASNPIQGSAGYTF. The DNA for the CDR3 is TGTGCCAGCAATCCAATACAGGGATCGGCGGGCTACACCTTC.

The rearrangement links TRBV6-6 to TRBJ2-2; 9 nucleotides match TRBD1. This CDR3 has 16 amino acids. V gave up 0 bases and J gave up 6 bases; unmatched junction bases: 5. Germline V lookup: CDR1 MNHNY, CDR2 SVGAGI (reference sequence). Here the CDR3 reads CASSYSWTGDAGELFF. The CDR3 nucleotides are TGTGCCAGCAGTTACTCCTGGACAGGGGACGCCGGGGAGCTGTTTTTT.

The chain uses TRBV6-5 and TRBJ1-2; weak D call: TRBD1 (5 bases). Germline V lookup: CDR1 MNHEY, CDR2 SVGAGI. Deletions cut 2 bases from V and 4 bases from J, with 8 bases between. This CDR3 has 13 amino acids. The CDR3 protein is CASSYRGGYGYTF. For the CDR3, the DNA is TGTGCCAGCAGTTACAGGGGAGGCTATGGCTACACCTTC.

As DNA, the CDR3 is TGTGCCAGCAGCTTAGGCGGGACAGGGGATACAGATACGCAGTATTTT. Protein product: CASSLGGTGDTDTQYF. The chain has TRBV11-2 and TRBJ2-3; 10 nucleotides match TRBD1. The germline V gene has CDR1 SGHAT and CDR2 FQNNGV. The V gene end was trimmed by 1 base and the J gene end by 3 bases; junction bases not matched to a gene: 4. The CDR3 is 16 amino acids.

The chain is built from TRBV6-1 and TRBJ1-5; D is unclear. Germline V gene sequence: CDR1 MNHNS, CDR2 SASEGT. This CDR3 has 12 amino acids. V was pared by 5 bases and J by 3 bases, with 5 bases between. The CDR3 sequence is CASSIANQPQHF. CDR3 DNA sequence: TGTGCCAGCAGTATAGCCAATCAGCCCCAGCATTTT.

The CDR3 nucleotides read TGTGCCAGTAACTCCCGGGGGGGCTCACACAATGAGCAGTTCTTC. The encoded protein is CASNSRGGSHNEQFF. The gene calls are TRBV19 and TRBJ2-1; TRBD2 agrees at 8 bases. Germline V gene lookup returns CDR1 LNHDA and CDR2 SQIVND (reference sequence). This CDR3 region has 15 residues. V trimming: 7 bases; J trimming: 5 bases; junction bases outside the gene matches: 10.

The chain employs TRBV6-2 or TRBV6-3 and TRBJ2-2; TRBD2 aligns across 12 bases. The germline V gene has CDR1 MNHEY and CDR2 SVGEGT. CDR3 length: 16 residues. With 8 bases clipped from V and 4 bases from J, the junction kept 8 bases outside the gene matches. The CDR3: CASRLAGGPGTGELFF. The DNA for the CDR3 is TGTGCCAGCCGCCTAGCGGGAGGGCCGGGCACCGGGGAGCTGTTTTTT.

V usage is TRBV6-5 and J usage is TRBJ2-5; D possibly corresponds to TRBD2 (7 bases). Germline V gene lookup returns CDR1 MNHEY and CDR2 SVGAGI. The CDR3 extends over 14 amino acids. Trimming took off 5 bases at V and 5 bases at J, with 15 bases between the two ends. The CDR3: CASSLEGGRETQYF. CDR3 coding DNA: TGTGCCAGCAGTCTTGAGGGGGGGCGGGAGACCCAGTACTTC.

The chain carries TRBV4-1 and TRBJ2-1; D not certain. Germline V lookup: CDR1 MGHRA, CDR2 YSYEKL. Trimming stripped 3 bases from V and 0 bases from J, with 12 bases between. The CDR3 has 16 amino acids. Here the CDR3 reads CASSQPARSSYNEQFF. The CDR3 nucleotides are TGCGCCAGCAGCCAGCCGGCAAGGAGCTCCTACAATGAGCAGTTCTTC.

The chain is built from TRBV11-1 and TRBJ2-1, with 8 nucleotides matching TRBD1. This CDR3 contains 15 residues. The V segment lost 5 bases and the J segment 8 bases; nucleotides outside the gene matches: 11. The germline gives CDR1 SGHAT, CDR2 FQDESV (reference sequence). This CDR3 reads CASSPTDRVGDEQFF. As DNA, the CDR3 is TGTGCCAGCAGCCCCACGGACAGGGTAGGGGATGAGCAGTTCTTC. The variable domain in full, with the rest retrieved from reference TRBV11-1 and TRBJ2-1, is EAEVAQSPRYKITEKSQAVAFWCDPISGHATLYWYRQILGQGPELLVQFQDESVVDDSQLPKDRFSAERLKGVDSTLKIQPAELGDSAMYLCASSPTDRVGDEQFFGPGTRLTVL.

The chain uses TRBV25-1 and TRBJ1-1, with 9 nucleotides matching TRBD1. This CDR3 is built from 17 residues. V lost 2 bases and J lost 1; bases outside the gene matches: 8. The V gene's germline CDR1 is MGHDK and CDR2 SYGVNS. The chain's CDR3 is CASSEPTGGLTNTEAFF. Here the CDR3 DNA reads TGTGCCAGCAGTGAACCCACAGGGGGCCTGACGAACACTGAAGCTTTCTTT.

The CDR3 loop reads CSIGTGRFNTEAFF. The CDR3 DNA follows: TGCAGCATCGGGACAGGGCGGTTTAACACTGAAGCTTTCTTT. V usage is TRBV29-1 and J usage is TRBJ1-1; 9 bases line up with TRBD1. The junction had 9 bases not matched to a gene; V was cut back by 8 bases and J by 2 bases. This CDR3 is 14 amino acids long. Germline V lookup: CDR1 SQVTM, CDR2 ANQGSEA. Full variable domain (rest looked up from reference TRBV29-1 and TRBJ1-1): SAVISQKPSRDICQRGTSLTIQCQVDSQVTMMFWYRQQPGQSLTLIATANQGSEATYESGFVIDKFPISRPNLTFSTLTVSNMSPEDSSIYLCSIGTGRFNTEAFFGQGTRLTVV.

The gene calls are TRBV7-3 and TRBJ2-3; a possible D gene is TRBD2 (6 bases). Germline V gene sequence: CDR1 SGHTA, CDR2 FQGTGA. With 5 bases removed from V and 2 bases from J, the gap between germline ends came to 11 bases. There are 14 residues in the CDR3. CDR3 DNA sequence: TGTGCCAGCAGCAGCAGGGACTCCACAGATACGCAGTATTTT. It encodes CASSSRDSTDTQYF.